The rows below give T cell receptor beta chains drawn from one sample of a study of blood T cell repertoires in COVID-19. The method was immunoSEQ multiplex PCR; TCRdb's version includes in-frame clones alone and lacks a portion of them. Among roughly 200,000 clones listed, roughly 85% were seen once. Sequenced: peripheral blood. These receptors all come from a woman aged 60-75 years with acute or convalescent COVID-19. The CDR3 runs from the conserved cysteine through the conserved F or W. The D gene is left open where the match is weak. Expanded clones are given a class, and other clones once, few, many or no size at all.

D gene	V gene	clone size	J gene	CDR3 protein	CDR3 DNA
TRBD2	TRBV5-4	NA	TRBJ2-2	CASRATKREGTGELFF	TGTGCCAGCAGGGCTACTAAGCGGGAGGGCACCGGGGAGCTGTTTTTT
TRBD2	TRBV11-2	NA	TRBJ2-2	CASSLMLAGNTGELFF	TGTGCCAGCAGCTTAATGTTAGCGGGGAACACCGGGGAGCTGTTTTTT
TRBD2	TRBV7-8	NA	TRBJ2-5	CASRKRITSGSSETQYF	TGTGCCAGCAGGAAGAGGATAACTAGCGGGAGTTCCGAGACCCAGTACTTC
NA	TRBV6-5	NA	TRBJ2-7	CASIKRDSRGYEQYF	TGTGCCAGCATCAAAAGGGACTCTCGGGGATACGAGCAGTACTTC
NA	TRBV19	NA	TRBJ2-7	CASSIGGRFEQYF	TGTGCCAGTAGTATAGGGGGCCGTTTTGAGCAGTACTTC
NA	TRBV28	NA	TRBJ1-1	CASRYQGRGEAFF	TGTGCCAGCAGGTACCAGGGTCGTGGTGAAGCTTTCTTT
TRBD1	TRBV6-1	once	TRBJ1-4	CASTRTGGNEKLFF	TGTGCCAGCACCCGCACAGGGGGCAATGAAAAACTGTTTTTT
NA	TRBV28	NA	TRBJ1-5	CASRSGGFRNQPQHF	TGTGCCAGCAGATCTGGGGGGTTTAGGAATCAGCCCCAGCATTTT
TRBD1	TRBV27	NA	TRBJ1-6	CASTGTGRNSPLHF	TGTGCCAGCACGGGGACAGGGAGGAATTCACCCCTCCACTTT
NA	TRBV9	NA	TRBJ2-1	CASSRQEYNEQFF	TGTGCCAGCAGTCGACAGGAGTACAATGAGCAGTTCTTC
TRBD1	TRBV24-1	NA	TRBJ2-3	CATSVTGGGTQYF	TGTGCCACCAGTGTTACAGGGGGCGGAACGCAGTATTTT
TRBD2	TRBV20-1	NA	TRBJ2-5	CSASRTSAQETQYF	TGCAGTGCTAGTCGGACTAGCGCCCAAGAGACCCAGTACTTC
TRBD1	TRBV6-2/TRBV6-3	NA	TRBJ1-2	CASSYLRTGGPYGYTF	TGTGCCAGCAGTTACCTAAGGACAGGGGGCCCGTATGGCTACACCTTC
TRBD1	TRBV28	NA	TRBJ2-7	CASSFGRTGSSYEQYF	TGTGCCAGCAGTTTTGGGAGGACAGGGAGCTCCTACGAGCAGTACTTC
TRBD1	TRBV12-3/TRBV12-4	NA	TRBJ2-1	CASSQGQANEQFF	TGTGCCAGCAGCCAGGGACAGGCAAATGAGCAGTTCTTC
NA	TRBV19	NA	TRBJ1-5	CASSNTGGNQPQHF	TGTGCCAGTAGTAACACGGGGGGCAATCAGCCCCAGCATTTT
TRBD1	TRBV20-1	NA	TRBJ1-6	CSASDPRTGNSPLHF	TGCAGTGCTAGTGACCCTCGGACAGGGAATTCACCCCTCCACTTT
NA	TRBV7-3	NA	TRBJ2-1	CASSPAGSYNEQFF	TGTGCCAGCAGCCCCGCGGGGTCCTACAATGAGCAGTTCTTC
NA	TRBV2	NA	TRBJ1-1	CASSEREGGTEAFF	TGTGCCAGCAGTGAAAGGGAGGGCGGCACTGAAGCTTTCTTT
TRBD2	TRBV11-2	NA	TRBJ2-1	CASSPPGGSFDNEQFF	TGTGCCAGCAGCCCGCCGGGCGGGAGTTTCGACAATGAGCAGTTCTTC
NA	TRBV11-3	NA	TRBJ1-2	CASSLVSGNYGYTF	TGTGCCAGCAGCTTAGTTTCGGGTAACTATGGCTACACCTTC
NA	TRBV7-2	NA	TRBJ1-1	CASYPGGTLNTEAFF	TGTGCCAGCTACCCGGGTGGAACCTTGAACACTGAAGCTTTCTTT
NA	TRBV5-1	few	TRBJ2-7	CASSLTGAGEQYF	TGCGCCAGCAGCTTGACGGGAGCGGGCGAGCAGTACTTC
NA	TRBV24-1	once	TRBJ2-1	CATSDARGGEQFF	TGTGCCACCAGTGATGCTAGGGGGGGTGAGCAGTTCTTC
TRBD1	TRBV7-2	NA	TRBJ1-1	CASSLRSGGNTEAFF	TGTGCCAGCAGCCTACGATCAGGGGGCAACACTGAAGCTTTCTTT
NA	TRBV29-1	NA	TRBJ1-1	CSVEVGGAAEAFF	TGCAGCGTTGAAGTGGGGGGGGCGGCTGAAGCTTTCTTT
NA	TRBV19	NA	TRBJ1-4	CASRGGPIEKLFF	TGTGCCAGTAGGGGGGGACCGATTGAAAAACTGTTTTTT
NA	TRBV29-1	once	TRBJ1-2	CSVEKQGMGGYTF	TGCAGCGTTGAAAAGCAGGGAATGGGTGGCTACACCTTC
TRBD1	TRBV6-5	NA	TRBJ1-1	CASRTLGTGSAEAFF	TGTGCCAGCAGGACCCTTGGGACAGGTTCCGCTGAAGCTTTCTTT
NA	TRBV7-9	NA	TRBJ1-5	CASSAGESNQPQHF	TGTGCCAGCAGCGCAGGGGAGTCCAATCAGCCCCAGCATTTT
TRBD2	TRBV5-4	NA	TRBJ2-1	CASSFGLALSQEQFF	TGTGCCAGCAGCTTCGGACTAGCCCTTAGTCAAGAGCAGTTCTTC
NA	TRBV7-3	NA	TRBJ2-3	CASSSGGTDTQYF	TGTGCCAGCAGCTCCGGGGGCACAGATACGCAGTATTTT
NA	TRBV14	NA	TRBJ2-7	CASSDSLNNEQYF	TGTGCCAGCAGCGATTCCTTGAACAACGAGCAGTACTTC
NA	TRBV28	NA	TRBJ2-7	CASTGLVTYEQYF	TGTGCCAGTACGGGTCTAGTCACCTACGAGCAGTACTTC
NA	TRBV9	once	TRBJ2-1	CASSVVGLVSNEQFF	TGTGCCAGCAGCGTAGTTGGTCTAGTCAGCAATGAGCAGTTCTTC
TRBD2	TRBV2	NA	TRBJ2-3	CASSEGLAVSTDTQYF	TGTGCCAGCAGTGAAGGGCTAGCGGTGAGCACAGATACGCAGTATTTT
NA	TRBV28	once	TRBJ1-2	CASSLTVPRNYGYTF	TGTGCCAGCAGTTTGACAGTGCCGCGTAACTATGGCTACACCTTC